One and the same sample provided the 31 T cell receptor beta chains below, sequenced in a study of cytomegalovirus exposure and HLA in healthy donors. This PCR relied on a set of 60 Vbeta primers and 13 Jbeta primers. The assay was immunoSEQ multiplex PCR, and TCRdb's table has in-frame clones only and misses some. The table has approximately 140,000 clones, more than 65% seen once. Sequencing was carried out using PBMCs. The receptors come from a man aged 45 to 65 in good health and CMV-seronegative.

This chain uses TRBV5-1 with TRBJ2-3; D might be TRBD1 (6 bases). Germline lookup yields CDR1 SGHRS and CDR2 YFSETQ. The ends were cut back, 3 bases at V and 2 bases at J, with 13 bases in the middle. The CDR3 is 15 residues long. The CDR3 sequence is CASSSGTTNTDTQYF. The CDR3 coding sequence is TGCGCCAGCAGCTCAGGGACAACTAACACAGATACGCAGTATTTT.

The CDR3 loop is CASSRTTGAKDEQYF. CDR3 coding DNA: TGTGCCAGCAGCCGGACGACAGGGGCGAAGGACGAGCAGTACTTC. V usage is TRBV5-5 and J usage is TRBJ2-7; 8 bases align to TRBD1. After removal of 4 bases from V and 5 bases from J, the junction contained 11 bases not matched to a gene. CDR1 and CDR2 from the germline V gene are SGHKS and YYEKEE (reference sequence). The CDR3 is 15 amino acids.

This clone was seen just once. V gene TRBV4-2 combines with J gene TRBJ2-7; D is perhaps TRBD1 (6 bases). The CDR3 contains 19 residues. Germline CDR1 LGHNA, CDR2 YNFKEQ. V lost 1 base to trimming and J lost 2 bases, with 24 bases between them. The CDR3 DNA reads TGTGCCAGCAGCCAAGGGGTCATACGACTCGGACAGTCTCCCTACGAGCAGTACTTC. Translated, it gives CASSQGVIRLGQSPYEQYF.

This clone was counted only a few times. The J gene is TRBJ2-7, the V gene TRBV7-9; no clear D gene. V shed 3 bases and J shed 3 bases, with 6 bases lying between them. The germline gives CDR1 SEHNR, CDR2 FQNEAQ (reference sequence). There are 12 residues in the CDR3. CDR3 sequence (DNA): TGTGCCAGCAGCTTCCCGGGCTACGAGCAGTACTTC. It is translated as CASSFPGYEQYF.

This clone was seen once. The chain links TRBV19 to TRBJ2-1, with 9 bases matching TRBD1. After removal of 7 bases from V and 9 bases from J, the junction contained 19 bases not matched to a gene. The CDR3 consists of 17 residues. Germline-derived CDR1 and CDR2 are LNHDA and SQIVND (reference sequence). The CDR3 coding sequence is TGTGCCAGTAAAACTAGGGGGGCAGGGGACAGGGATACTGAGCAGTTCTTC. Protein sequence: CASKTRGAGDRDTEQFF.

The chain couples TRBV9 to TRBJ2-5; 7 bases are a match to TRBD1. J lost 3 bases, V lost 5 bases, and 4 bases had no gene match. Germline CDR1 is SGDLS and CDR2 is YYNGEE. The CDR3 is 13 residues long. Here the CDR3 DNA reads TGTGCCAGCAGGCGACAGGGCGAAGAGACCCAGTACTTC. The encoded protein is CASRRQGEETQYF. The full variable domain, its missing parts supplied by reference TRBV9 and TRBJ2-5, is DSGVTQTPKHLITATGQRVTLRCSPRSGDLSVYWYQQSLDQGLQFLIQYYNGEERAKGNILERFSAQQFPDLHSELNLSSLELGDSALYFCASRRQGEETQYFGPGTRLLVL.

V is TRBV9 and J is TRBJ2-1; 11 bases agree with TRBD2. The CDR3 contains 16 residues. The V gene's germline CDR1 is SGDLS and CDR2 YYNGEE. Trimming removed 3 bases from V and 3 bases from J; junction bases left unmatched: 5. The CDR3 loop is CASSGLAGGHYNEQFF. The CDR3 bases are TGTGCCAGCAGCGGCCTAGCGGGGGGCCACTACAATGAGCAGTTCTTC.

The chain is built from TRBV10-2 and TRBJ2-1; 12 bases align to TRBD2. This CDR3 is 14 amino acids long. Germline CDR1 WSHSY, CDR2 SAAADI. V lost 0 bases, J lost 15 bases, and 6 bases stayed unmatched. The CDR3 here is CASSESGLAGGLFF. In DNA, the CDR3 is TGCGCCAGCAGTGAGTCTGGGCTAGCGGGGGGGCTGTTCTTC.

V and J are TRBV7-9 and TRBJ1-2; tentative D call: TRBD1 (5 bases). The CDR3 loop spans 16 amino acids. Germline V gives CDR1 SEHNR, CDR2 FQNEAQ (reference sequence). Trimming shortened V by 4 bases and J by 4 bases, and 19 bases separated the two germline ends. This chain's CDR3 is CASSSSVSTEPYGYTF. CDR3 coding DNA: TGTGCCAGCAGCTCAAGCGTGTCGACAGAGCCCTATGGCTACACCTTC.

The chain is built from TRBV5-4 and TRBJ2-7; 12 nucleotides line up with TRBD1. The CDR3 has 14 amino acids. CDR1 SGHNT and CDR2 YYREEE come from the germline V gene (reference sequence). Trimming cost V 1 base and J 8 bases; bases outside gene matches: 4. CDR3 sequence: CASSLRGQGAQQYF. CDR3 DNA: TGTGCCAGCAGCTTGAGGGGACAGGGGGCACAGCAGTACTTC.

The chain has TRBV6-5 and TRBJ2-1, with TRBD2 matching 8 bases. The CDR3 runs 16 residues. CDR1 is MNHEY and CDR2 is SVGAGI in the germline V gene. With 0 bases clipped from V and 12 bases from J, the junction kept 13 bases outside the gene matches. The CDR3 loop is CASSYSRGSGASLQFF. Here the CDR3 DNA reads TGTGCCAGCAGTTACTCGAGGGGTAGCGGGGCAAGTTTGCAGTTCTTC.

This clone has only one observation. V usage is TRBV2 and J usage is TRBJ2-1; tentatively, D is TRBD1 (5 bases). The CDR3 contains 15 residues. The ends were cut back, 3 bases at V and 9 bases at J, with 18 bases in the middle. Germline CDR1 is SNHLY and CDR2 is FYNNEI. CDR3 in amino acids: CASSDPTGVGLEQFF. The CDR3 coding sequence is TGTGCCAGCAGTGACCCAACAGGAGTAGGTCTTGAGCAGTTCTTC.

In DNA form, the CDR3 reads TGTGCCAGCAGCTTGGCCGGGGGGGCGCTTAATGAAAAACTGTTTTTT. Protein: CASSLAGGALNEKLFF. The chain combines TRBV5-4 with TRBJ1-4; D might be TRBD1 (6 bases). This CDR3 has 16 residues. Per the germline V gene, CDR1 is SGHNT and CDR2 is YYREEE (reference sequence). Trimming pared 0 bases from V and 4 bases from J, leaving 13 bases between.

The chain recombines TRBV27 with TRBJ1-2, with D maybe TRBD1 (5 bases). CDR3 length: 17 residues. The germline V and J ends were trimmed by 1 base and 1 base, with 16 bases remaining between them. Germline V gene lookup returns CDR1 MNHEY and CDR2 SMNVEV (reference sequence). The CDR3: CASSLYPPGAGNYGYTF. The CDR3, as DNA: TGTGCCAGCAGTTTATACCCTCCTGGGGCCGGTAACTATGGCTACACCTTC.

The chain links TRBV4-1 to TRBJ1-1, with TRBD1 identical over 8 bases. CDR1 MGHRA and CDR2 YSYEKL come from the germline V gene. This CDR3 is 16 amino acids long. V shed 0 bases and J 6 bases; nucleotides not matched to a gene: 9. The CDR3 sequence is CASSQDRGLSGAEAFF. CDR3 bases: TGCGCCAGCAGCCAAGACAGGGGGCTTTCTGGGGCTGAAGCTTTCTTT.

V gene TRBV19 combines with J gene TRBJ1-6, with 12 bases identical to TRBD1. The germline V gene has CDR1 LNHDA and CDR2 SQIVND (reference sequence). This CDR3 region has 17 residues. The V and J ends lost 5 bases and 9 bases, in that order; junction bases with no gene match: 11. The CDR3 DNA follows: TGTGCCAGTAGTGTCCTAGCCGGGACAGGGGGCAGTTCACCCCTCCACTTT. Amino acid sequence: CASSVLAGTGGSSPLHF.

This sequence joins TRBV5-6 and TRBJ2-1; 9 nucleotides line up with TRBD2. The CDR3 covers 14 residues. V was clipped by 3 bases and J by 8 bases; unmatched bases: 6. The V gene's germline CDR1 is SGHDT and CDR2 YYEEEE. The CDR3 bases are TGTGCCAGCAGCTGGACTAGCGAGGTCTATGAGCAGTTCTTC. Residues: CASSWTSEVYEQFF.

The chain links TRBV4-3 to TRBJ2-3; 8 bases are a match to TRBD2. The CDR3 runs 20 residues. Germline V lookup: CDR1 LGHNA, CDR2 YSLEER. V shed 0 bases and J 4 bases; nucleotides not matched to a gene: 18. CDR3 bases: TGCGCCAGCAGCCAAGAGGGCGTCTTAGCGGGGATCCTCGGGGCAGATACGCAGTATTTT. Protein: CASSQEGVLAGILGADTQYF.

This clone was counted once. The rearrangement links TRBV9 to TRBJ1-6; D is undetermined. The V gene lost 1 base and the J gene lost 5 bases, with 7 bases spanning the gap. Germline V gene lookup returns CDR1 SGDLS and CDR2 YYNGEE. This CDR3 has 14 amino acids. The CDR3 here is CASSVLSDNSPLHF. CDR3 nucleotides: TGTGCCAGCAGCGTATTATCAGATAATTCACCCCTCCACTTT.

This clone was seen once. The V gene is TRBV5-1, the J gene TRBJ2-3; possible D gene TRBD2, 6 bases. Per the germline V gene, CDR1 is SGHRS and CDR2 is YFSETQ. V was trimmed by 4 bases and J by 0 bases, leaving 18 bases between them. This CDR3 is 17 amino acids long. CDR3 protein: CASSHIGGFPSTDTQYF. The CDR3 coding sequence is TGCGCCAGCAGCCACATTGGAGGGTTCCCTAGCACAGATACGCAGTATTTT. Combining the CDR3 with reference TRBV5-1 and TRBJ2-3 gives the whole variable domain KAGVTQTPRYLIKTRGQQVTLSCSPISGHRSVSWYQQTPGQGLQFLFEYFSETQRNKGNFPGRFSGRQFSNSRSEMNVSTLELGDSALYLCASSHIGGFPSTDTQYFGPGTRLTVL.

The V and J genes are TRBV29-1 and TRBJ1-1, with 8 bases aligning to TRBD1. This CDR3 region has 13 residues. V lost 7 bases and J lost 4; bases outside the gene matches: 8. The germline V gene encodes CDR1 SQVTM and CDR2 ANQGSEA. Here the CDR3 DNA reads TGCAGCGGGCTTGGACAGGGTATCACTGAAGCTTTCTTT. This sequence encodes CSGLGQGITEAFF. Full variable domain (outside the CDR3, taken from reference TRBV29-1 and TRBJ1-1): SAVISQKPSRDICQRGTSLTIQCQVDSQVTMMFWYRQQPGQSLTLIATANQGSEATYESGFVIDKFPISRPNLTFSTLTVSNMSPEDSSIYLCSGLGQGITEAFFGQGTRLTVV.

This chain links TRBV5-1 with TRBJ1-2; D possibly corresponds to TRBD1 (6 bases). Germline V gene sequence: CDR1 SGHRS, CDR2 YFSETQ. The CDR3 has 19 amino acids. The V gene lost 2 bases and the J gene lost 8 bases, with 31 bases spanning the gap. Here the CDR3 DNA reads TGCGCCAGCAGCTTACATCAGCGGGGGGGGCTTGGAATGGCATACGGCTACACCTTC. Translation gives CASSLHQRGGLGMAYGYTF.

The V call is TRBV2, the J call TRBJ2-5, with D possibly being TRBD2 (6 bases). Looked up from germline, CDR1 is SNHLY and CDR2 is FYNNEI. V dropped 7 bases and J dropped 13 bases, with 16 bases sitting between them. The CDR3 extends over 11 amino acids. In DNA form, the CDR3 reads TGTGCCAGCACCTATGCGGGATCACCGTACTTC. Its translation is CASTYAGSPYF.

The table lists this clone with a few counts. The chain employs TRBV5-5 and TRBJ1-2; possible D gene TRBD1, 5 bases. The germline CDR1 and CDR2 sequences are SGHKS and YYEKEE (reference sequence). V was clipped by 3 bases and J by 5 bases, with 17 bases between them. There are 15 residues in the CDR3. The CDR3, as DNA: TGTGCCAGCAGCTCCATCCGGAGGGAGGGGTATGGCTACACCTTC. Translating gives CASSSIRREGYGYTF.

This clone has only a few counts. The genes are TRBV19 and TRBJ1-6; 9 nucleotides line up with TRBD1. V shed 3 bases, J shed 9 bases, and the junction held 15 bases outside the gene matches. The germline V gene has CDR1 LNHDA and CDR2 SQIVND (reference sequence). The CDR3 consists of 18 residues. As DNA, the CDR3 is TGTGCCAGTAGTATGCGAACAGGGGGCGTTAATGAAGGTTCACCCCTCCACTTT. This sequence encodes CASSMRTGGVNEGSPLHF.

The V and J genes are TRBV30 and TRBJ1-3; possibly TRBD1 for D (5 bases). V was shortened by 0 bases and J by 4 bases, with 16 bases between the two germline ends. The germline V gene has CDR1 GTSNPN and CDR2 SVGIG (reference sequence). The CDR3 consists of 16 residues. The CDR3 DNA follows: TGTGCCTGGAGTGTAAGGGTCGCGGGGCCCGGAAACACCATATATTTT. Residues: CAWSVRVAGPGNTIYF.

As concerns this clone: Other DNA sequences in this specimen translate into the identical CDR3. Written as DNA, the CDR3 is TGTGCCAGCAGCCAAGGAGGGCGGGGAGCCTCCTACAATGAGCAGTTCTTC. Encoded protein: CASSQGGRGASYNEQFF. The J gene is TRBJ2-1, the V gene TRBV4-2, with D tentatively TRBD2 (6 bases). Trimming took off 1 base at V and 0 bases at J, with 13 bases between the two ends. This CDR3 region has 17 residues. Germline-derived CDR1 and CDR2 are LGHNA and YNFKEQ.

This chain joins TRBV6-1 and TRBJ2-1; D might be TRBD2 (6 bases). The V gene lost 7 bases and the J gene lost 2 bases, with 9 bases spanning the gap. There are 13 residues in the CDR3. Germline loops: CDR1 MNHNS, CDR2 SASEGT. The CDR3 region is CASTPGAYNEQFF. The CDR3 region has the DNA TGTGCCAGCACCCCGGGGGCCTACAATGAGCAGTTCTTC.

This chain uses TRBV5-1 with TRBJ2-3, with 8 positions matching TRBD2. J was trimmed by 1 base and V by 0 bases; bases with no gene match: 4. This CDR3 comprises 16 residues. Germline-derived CDR1 and CDR2 are SGHRS and YFSETQ. This CDR3 is CASSLGISGGTDTQYF. For the CDR3, the DNA is TGCGCCAGCAGCTTGGGAATTAGCGGGGGCACAGATACGCAGTATTTT.

The rearrangement joins TRBV7-8 to TRBJ1-5; D remains unclear. The V end lost 5 bases, the J end lost 9 bases, and 14 bases lay between the germline ends. In germline, CDR1 is SGHVS, CDR2 FQNEAQ. This CDR3 is built from 13 residues. For the CDR3, the DNA is TGTGCCAGCAGCGGCCGAAATAGCGGGCCCCAGCATTTT. It encodes CASSGRNSGPQHF.

This chain uses TRBV6-5 with TRBJ2-1; 8 bases line up with TRBD2. The CDR3 length is 14 residues. Germline assignment: CDR1 MNHEY and CDR2 SVGAGI. V gave up 6 bases and J gave up 4 bases; unmatched junction bases: 5. CDR3 DNA: TGTGCCAGCAGGCTACTAGCGGTTTACAATGAGCAGTTCTTC. The encoded protein is CASRLLAVYNEQFF.